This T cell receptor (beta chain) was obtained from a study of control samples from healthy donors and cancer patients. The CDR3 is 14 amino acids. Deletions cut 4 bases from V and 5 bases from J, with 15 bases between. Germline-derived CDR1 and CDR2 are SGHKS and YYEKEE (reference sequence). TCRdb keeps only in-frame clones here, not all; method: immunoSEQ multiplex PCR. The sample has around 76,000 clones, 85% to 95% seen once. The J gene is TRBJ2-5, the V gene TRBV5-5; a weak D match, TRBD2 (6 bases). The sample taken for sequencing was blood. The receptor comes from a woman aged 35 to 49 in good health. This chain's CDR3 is CASSRGLSEETQYF. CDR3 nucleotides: TGTGCCAGCAGCCGAGGACTATCTGAGGAGACCCAGTACTTC.